A selection of T cell receptor beta chains follows, all from one sample in a study of cytomegalovirus exposure and HLA in healthy donors. The data were produced by immunoSEQ multiplex PCR, yet TCRdb's version contains in-frame clones alone and is incomplete. The sample lists about 360,000 clones, more than 80% occurring once. The sequenced sample consisted of PBMCs. The receptor source for this set is a woman between 18 and 29 years old in good health and CMV-seronegative. CDR3s leave out the opening cysteine and the closing phenylalanine or tryptophan. The D gene is left open where the match is weak.

TRBD1 | TRBV5-1 | ASSPGQGPVVEQY
TRBD2 | TRBV4-1 | ASSPLAGGPPSTDTQY
- | TRBV5-1 | ASSSQGSDGETQY
TRBD2 | TRBV4-1 | ASSQIPSSGRTDTQY
- | TRBV2 | ASSEQGISNQPQH
- | TRBV5-1 | ASSPTDTNTEAF
- | TRBV9 | ASSRRQMNTEAF
- | TRBV6-4 | ASSDSTWARRVGQSRGWNTEAF
- | TRBV5-1 | ASSLGNEVTGELF
- | TRBV28 | ASSSLRTEAF
- | TRBV2 | ASSDEWESEKLF
- | TRBV11-1 | ASSPSNFNEQF
TRBD2 | TRBV19 | ASSILGGGRGDTQY
TRBD1 | TRBV6-6 | ASSPGQGHTSPLH
TRBD2 | TRBV19 | ASSMGRVASEQY
TRBD1 | TRBV30 | AWSFRTGRTEAF
- | TRBV6-5 | ASSYGASRQGTEAF
- | TRBV10-3 | AISERYGETQY
TRBD1 | TRBV7-9 | ASSQGQGVSTEAF
- | TRBV9 | ASSVAVSSTDTQY
- | TRBV25-1 | ASSEAGKSYNEQF
TRBD1 | TRBV27 | ASSFVGQGGNEQF
TRBD1 | TRBV28 | ASSIRQGHGYT
- | TRBV2 | ASTFYEQY
- | TRBV7-9 | ASSTPGQRFSGNTIY
TRBD2 | TRBV5-1 | ASSPGLAGVSYNEQF
- | TRBV6-5 | ASSPDRTSNQPQH
TRBD1 | TRBV19 | ASTPGQGSQPQH
- | TRBV11-2 | ASSPRLPEQF
TRBD2 | TRBV5-1 | ASSLGGGLINEQF
TRBD2 | TRBV30 | AWMGLAVNEQF